Presented here are 23 T cell receptor beta chains from one specimen sequenced in a study of CD8+CD57+ T cells in acquired aplastic anemia. In patients chosen for sequencing, flow cytometry had shown CD8+CD57+ cell expansion. Genomic DNA constituted the template upon which TCR beta VDJ and CDR3 profiling was performed. Using its own MiXCR run on the reads, TCRdb lists one record per CDR3 protein. The table lists hundreds of thousands of distinct CDR3 sequences, 82% of them singletons. Material for sequencing was sorted CD4+, CD8+, or CD8+CD57+ T cells (not recorded which) from PBMCs. All receptors come from a human donor with aplastic anemia.

The CDR3: CASRDRGGTDTQYF. For the CDR3, the DNA is TGTGCCAGCAGGGACAGGGGTGGCACAGATACGCAGTATTTT. The rearrangement joins TRBV2 to TRBJ2-3, with 9 bases aligning to TRBD1. Trimming removed 6 bases from V and 1 base from J; junction bases left unmatched: 2. Looked up from germline, CDR1 is SNHLY and CDR2 is FYNNEI. This CDR3 is 14 amino acids long.

Concerning this clonotype: At one of its ends the junction is not consistent with the germline gene, which may arise from a read error. J is TRBJ2-1 and V is TRBV7-8; 11 bases are a match to TRBD2. This CDR3 is built from 16 residues. Looked up from germline, CDR1 is SGHVS and CDR2 is FQNEAQ. CDR3 loop: CASSLAGGPDKQEQFF. CDR3 coding DNA: TGTGCCAGCAGCCTAGCGGGAGGACCCGATAAGCAGGAGCAGTTCTTC. Looking up the rest from reference TRBV7-8 and TRBJ2-1 gives the full variable domain: GAGVSQSPRYKVAKRGQDVALRCDPISGHVSLFWYQQALGQGPEFLTYFQNEAQLDKSGLPSDRFFAERPEGSVSTLKIQRTQQEDSAVYLCASSLAGGPDKQEQFFGPGTRLTVL.

The chain recombines TRBV7-4 with TRBJ2-1; 10 nucleotides align to TRBD1. In germline, CDR1 is SGHVT, CDR2 SQSDAQ. V was clipped by 3 bases and J by 16 bases; unmatched bases: 15. CDR3 length: 15 amino acids. For the CDR3, the DNA is TGTGCCAGCAGCTTGACAGGGGGCGCCTACTATGACCACTTCTTC. Translation gives CASSLTGGAYYDHFF.

The chain carries TRBV29-1 and TRBJ2-1; weak D call: TRBD2 (6 bases). The CDR3 spans 12 residues. The V gene's germline CDR1 is SQVTM and CDR2 ANQGSEA. V lost 8 bases, J lost 8 bases, and 16 bases lay in between. This CDR3 reads CSSDGGIHEQFF. The CDR3 nucleotides are TGCAGCAGTGATGGGGGGATCCATGAGCAGTTCTTC.

The chain employs TRBV7-8 and TRBJ2-1; D is perhaps TRBD1 (6 bases). The CDR3 consists of 18 residues. The germline CDR1 and CDR2 sequences are SGHVS and FQNEAQ. V dropped 3 bases and J dropped 6 bases, with 24 bases sitting between them. The DNA of the CDR3 is TGTGCCAGCAGCTTTACTCCAGACCGGACAGCCCTTTCCAATGAGCAGTTCTTC. Residues: CASSFTPDRTALSNEQFF.

The chain recombines TRBV19 with TRBJ1-4; D gene uncertain. The CDR3 totals 17 residues. V lost 1 base to trimming and J lost 8 bases, with 20 bases between them. Germline CDR1 LNHDA, CDR2 SQIVND (reference sequence). For the CDR3, the DNA is TGTGCCAGTAGTATAGCTAGCGGAGCCTACAATGAGGAAAAACTGTTTTTT. It encodes CASSIASGAYNEEKLFF.

The chain carries TRBV7-6 and TRBJ1-1; TRBD1 agrees at 10 bases. The CDR3 consists of 15 residues. The J segment lost 14 bases and the V segment lost 4 bases, leaving 16 bases of the junction unmatched. Germline CDR1 and CDR2: SGHVS and FNYEAQ. CDR3 in amino acids: CASSSDRGDSPLHFF. CDR3 DNA sequence: TGTGCCAGCAGCTCGGACAGGGGGGATTCCCCCCTCCACTTCTTT.

The sample holds a few counts of this clonotype. The rearrangement joins TRBV6-5 to TRBJ2-3, with 11 bases lining up with TRBD2. The CDR3 is made up of 16 amino acids. Trimming at V came to 6 bases and at J to 6 bases, leaving 11 bases not matched to a gene. CDR1 MNHEY and CDR2 SVGAGI come from the germline V gene. CDR3 in DNA: TGTGCCAGCAGCTTGCTAGCGGGGGGCGGTGGGGATACGCAGTATTTT. Protein: CASSLLAGGGGDTQYF.

A remark on this clonotype: Without the conserved terminal phenylalanine or tryptophan, this CDR3 likely stems from a read error. The limits of the CDR3 on the DNA are not certain, so only TCRdb's listed CDR3 is given. V and J are TRBV5-5 and TRBJ2-4; TRBD1, the table's D call, lacks a check against the DNA. Germline loops: CDR1 SGHKS, CDR2 YYEKEE (reference sequence). A total of 12 residues make up the CDR3, ends included. The CDR3 loop is CASSSPDRGLDY.

Concerning this clonotype itself: Because it lacks the conserved phenylalanine or tryptophan at the end, this CDR3 is likely a read error. The limits of the CDR3 on the DNA are not certain, so only TCRdb's listed CDR3 is given. The chain has TRBV7-8 and TRBJ2-5; the table's D call of TRBD1 was not tested on the DNA. Germline-derived CDR1 and CDR2 are SGHVS and FQNEAQ. The CDR3 is 13 amino acids long, termini counted. The CDR3 reads CASSYRRDETAHS.

The rearrangement links TRBV7-2 to TRBJ1-1; D remains ambiguous. In germline, CDR1 is SGHTA, CDR2 FQGNSA. V lost 0 bases, J lost 11 bases, and 19 bases lay in between. The CDR3 covers 15 residues. The CDR3 sequence is CASSLALRRSTAAFF. DNA of the CDR3: TGTGCCAGCAGCTTAGCTCTGAGAAGGAGCACTGCTGCTTTCTTT.

At least ten counts were recorded for this clonotype. The chain uses TRBV7-3 and TRBJ1-6; possible D gene TRBD1, 5 bases. The CDR3 length is 15 residues. Deletions cut 6 bases from V and 10 bases from J, with 19 bases between. CDR1 SGHTA and CDR2 FQGTGA come from the germline V gene. CDR3 nucleotides: TGTGCCAGCAGTCCGGGGCGGGGATCAGGCTCACCCCTCCACTTT. Amino acid sequence: CASSPGRGSGSPLHF.

On this clonotype itself: A junction boundary mismatches the germline segment, possibly from a read error. The chain couples TRBV2 to TRBJ2-7; tentative D call: TRBD1 (6 bases). Germline V gene data show CDR1 as SNHLY and CDR2 as FYNNEI. CDR3 length: 14 residues. CDR3 DNA sequence: TGTGCCAGCGGGGGCCGGGGCCTAGCCTCGGAGCATTTTTTC. This encodes CASGGRGLASEHFF.

In DNA, the CDR3 is TGTGCCAGCAGCTTAGCGGGTAGCCACGATGCCCAGTATCTGACTTTC. Translating gives CASSLAGSHDAQYLTF. The chain recombines TRBV7-2 with TRBJ2-6; D remains unclear. The CDR3 loop spans 16 amino acids. The V gene's germline CDR1 is SGHTA and CDR2 FQGNSA. V was pared by 0 bases and J by 16 bases, with 22 bases between.

The sample holds a few counts of this clonotype. The chain uses TRBV25-1 and TRBJ2-5; D unclear. This CDR3 has 13 residues. Per the germline V gene, CDR1 is MGHDK and CDR2 is SYGVNS. Deletions cut 4 bases from V and 5 bases from J, with 11 bases between. CDR3 protein: CASSVVGGETQYF. The CDR3 nucleotides are TGTGCCAGCAGTGTAGTGGGCGGTGAGACCCAGTACTTC.

The chain couples TRBV2 to TRBJ1-3, with TRBD1 matching 9 bases. The CDR3 is 15 amino acids. The trim removed 7 bases at V and 5 bases at J, leaving 9 bases unmatched. Per the germline V gene, CDR1 is SNHLY and CDR2 is FYNNEI. The CDR3 protein is CASMAGQGRRNTIYF. In DNA form, the CDR3 reads TGTGCCAGCATGGCGGGACAGGGAAGACGAAACACCATATATTTT.

Many counts were recorded for this clonotype. This chain connects TRBV5-1 to TRBJ1-5, with TRBD1 as a possible D gene (6 bases). Germline V gene sequence: CDR1 SGHRS, CDR2 YFSETQ. The V end lost 2 bases, the J end lost 0 bases, and 12 bases lay between the germline ends. The CDR3 has 16 amino acids. CDR3 region: CASSFTGPYSNQPQHF. The CDR3 region has the DNA TGCGCCAGCAGCTTCACAGGGCCCTATAGCAATCAGCCCCAGCATTTT.

This chain connects TRBV29-1 to TRBJ2-3, with TRBD2 matching over 10 bases. This CDR3 has 15 residues. J lost 6 bases, V lost 7 bases, and 13 bases had no gene match. Per the germline V gene, CDR1 is SQVTM and CDR2 is ANQGSEA. Here the CDR3 reads CSADLAGAEMDTQYF. The CDR3 nucleotides read TGCAGCGCGGACCTAGCGGGAGCGGAGATGGATACGCAGTATTTT.

The V call is TRBV11-3, the J call TRBJ1-2; the D is unclear. Trimming took 0 bases from V and 3 from J, leaving 11 bases between them. Germline V gene data show CDR1 as SGHNT and CDR2 as YENEEA. The CDR3 extends over 15 amino acids. The CDR3 DNA sequence: TGTGCCAGCAGCTTAGAAGGGAGAGCCGACTATGGCTACACCTTC. Translation: CASSLEGRADYGYTF. Full variable domain (outside the CDR3, taken from reference TRBV11-3 and TRBJ1-2): EAGVVQSPRYKIIEKKQPVAFWCNPISGHNTLYWYLQNLGQGPELLIRYENEEAVDDSQLPKDRFSAERLKGVDSTLKIQPAELGDSAVYLCASSLEGRADYGYTFGSGTRLTVV.

Comments on this clonotype: A read error is likely, as this CDR3 ends without the conserved phenylalanine or tryptophan. The limits of the CDR3 on the DNA are not certain, so only TCRdb's listed CDR3 is given. J is TRBJ2-3 and V is TRBV7-2; whether TRBD1, the table's D call, matches the DNA was not checked. The germline V gene encodes CDR1 SGHTA and CDR2 FQGNSA. The CDR3 contains 12 residues when both ends are counted. The CDR3 protein is CASSLASDPETH.

This clonotype was counted between two and nine times. V and J are TRBV20-1 and TRBJ2-7; TRBD2 might be the D (5 bases). Trimming stripped 6 bases from V and 3 bases from J, with 9 bases between. The CDR3 spans 11 residues. Germline CDR1 reads DFQATT; CDR2 reads SNEGSKA (reference sequence). CDR3 in amino acids: CSAGVDYEQYF. As DNA, the CDR3 is TGCAGTGCCGGGGTAGACTACGAGCAGTACTTC.

The gene calls are TRBV6-5 and TRBJ2-7, with TRBD1 as a possible D gene (6 bases). The CDR3 contains 14 residues. Trimming pared 2 bases from V and 0 bases from J, leaving 8 bases between. Germline CDR1 and CDR2: MNHEY and SVGAGI. The CDR3 nucleotides read TGTGCCAGCAGTTACGAGGGACACTCCTACGAGCAGTACTTC. Its translation is CASSYEGHSYEQYF.

A single count supports this clonotype. The junction and the germline gene differ at one end; a read error may be behind it. V and J are TRBV9 and TRBJ2-2; D possibly corresponds to TRBD2 (5 bases). The CDR3 extends over 12 amino acids. Germline CDR1 and CDR2: SGDLS and YYNGEE. The CDR3: CASSLVPGKPVF. Here the CDR3 DNA reads TGTGCCAGCAGTTTAGTACCGGGGAAGCCCGTTTTT.